One and the same sample provided the 11 T cell receptor beta chains below, sequenced in a study of blood T cell repertoires in COVID-19. Here immunoSEQ multiplex PCR was the method, and the copy in TCRdb shows in-frame clones only, minus some. The repertoire holds about 45,000 clones, with approximately 86% as singletons. The sequenced material came from peripheral blood. The receptors were gathered from a woman aged 80 or over with acute or convalescent COVID-19.

The chain combines TRBV6-5 with TRBJ2-7; 9 positions match TRBD1. This CDR3 is 14 amino acids long. Germline trimming cut 6 bases from V and 2 bases from J; bases unmatched to any gene: 5. The V gene's germline CDR1 is MNHEY and CDR2 SVGAGI. The CDR3 nucleotides are TGTGCCAGCAGGGGCACAGGGGGCCCCTACGAGCAGTACTTC. Translation: CASRGTGGPYEQYF.

The rearrangement joins TRBV5-6 to TRBJ1-2; no clear D gene. The CDR3 extends over 14 amino acids. Germline CDR1 SGHDT, CDR2 YYEEEE. V lost 2 bases, J lost 3 bases, and 11 bases lay in between. CDR3 DNA: TGTGCCAGCAGCTTTGGTGGCCAAGACTATGGCTACACCTTC. Translating it yields CASSFGGQDYGYTF. The entire variable domain, with the rest obtained from reference TRBV5-6 and TRBJ1-2, is as follows: DAGVTQSPTHLIKTRGQQVTLRCSPKSGHDTVSWYQQALGQGPQFIFQYYEEEERQRGNFPDRFSGHQFPNYSSELNVNALLLGDSALYLCASSFGGQDYGYTFGSGTRLTVV.

This chain links TRBV29-1 with TRBJ2-2, with TRBD1 identical over 9 bases. There are 15 residues in the CDR3. The germline V gene has CDR1 SQVTM and CDR2 ANQGSEA. Trimming removed 5 bases from V and 3 bases from J; junction bases left unmatched: 7. The CDR3 DNA is TGCAGCGTTACAGGGGGCGCGCGGGACACCGGGGAGCTGTTTTTT. Amino acid sequence: CSVTGGARDTGELFF.

The chain uses TRBV7-9 and TRBJ1-1, with TRBD1 matching over 8 bases. V shed 3 bases, J shed 1 base, and the junction held 7 bases outside the gene matches. Germline V gene lookup returns CDR1 SEHNR and CDR2 FQNEAQ (reference sequence). This CDR3 is 16 amino acids long. DNA for the CDR3: TGTGCCAGCAGCTTTGGGCAGGGGGCCTGGAACACTGAAGCTTTCTTT. Its protein is CASSFGQGAWNTEAFF.

J is TRBJ1-4 and V is TRBV5-6; the D gene is possibly TRBD1 (6 bases). The CDR3 has 15 residues. The germline gives CDR1 SGHDT, CDR2 YYEEEE. V was pared by 0 bases and J by 8 bases, with 14 bases between. In nucleotides, the CDR3 is TGTGCCAGCAGCTTGGGTCAGGGGTCAAAGGAAAAACTGTTTTTT. It specifies CASSLGQGSKEKLFF.

V usage is TRBV27 and J usage is TRBJ1-2; possibly TRBD1 for D (6 bases). This CDR3 has 15 residues. V dropped 2 bases and J dropped 4 bases, with 14 bases sitting between them. From germline, CDR1 is MNHEY and CDR2 SMNVEV (reference sequence). CDR3 in amino acids: CASSLGEGGPYGYTF. Here the CDR3 DNA reads TGTGCCAGCAGTTTAGGGGAGGGGGGGCCCTATGGCTACACCTTC.

The rearrangement links TRBV7-2 to TRBJ1-6, with TRBD1 identical over 11 bases. V was pared by 0 bases and J by 10 bases, with 5 bases of the junction left unmatched. The CDR3 loop spans 16 amino acids. Germline values: CDR1 SGHTA, CDR2 FQGNSA. This chain's CDR3 is CASSLARDRGGSPLHF. In DNA form, the CDR3 reads TGTGCCAGCAGCTTAGCAAGGGACAGGGGGGGCTCACCCCTCCACTTT.

V is TRBV24-1 and J is TRBJ2-5; 10 positions agree with TRBD2. With V trimmed by 4 bases and J by 5 bases, 9 bases remained unmatched. Germline V gives CDR1 KGHDR, CDR2 SFDVKD. This CDR3 spans 16 amino acids. The CDR3 region has the DNA TGTGCCACCAGTGACCGAAGCGGGAGGGCCCTCGAGACCCAGTACTTC. Translation gives CATSDRSGRALETQYF.

This clone was seen only once. This chain joins TRBV30 and TRBJ1-1, with D unresolved. CDR3 length: 13 residues. Deletions cut 5 bases from V and 0 bases from J, with 10 bases between. Germline loops: CDR1 GTSNPN, CDR2 SVGIG (reference sequence). DNA of the CDR3: TGTGCCTGGGTCAGACATCTGAACACTGAAGCTTTCTTT. It yields the protein CAWVRHLNTEAFF. The full variable domain, its missing parts supplied by reference TRBV30 and TRBJ1-1, is SQTIHQWPATLVQPVGSPLSLECTVEGTSNPNLYWYRQAAGRGLQLLFYSVGIGQISSEVPQNLSASRPQDRQFILSSKKLLLSDSGFYLCAWVRHLNTEAFFGQGTRLTVV.

The chain employs TRBV27 and TRBJ2-1; TRBD2 aligns across 7 bases. The germline V gene has CDR1 MNHEY and CDR2 SMNVEV (reference sequence). The V gene end was trimmed by 7 bases and the J gene end by 9 bases; junction bases not matched to a gene: 15. The CDR3 length is 15 residues. CDR3 sequence reads: CASTAQQTSSSEQFF. In DNA, the CDR3 is TGTGCCAGCACCGCCCAGCAGACTAGCTCCTCTGAGCAGTTCTTC.

This chain's CDR3 is CASSTRTSGSYEQYF. CDR3 nucleotide sequence: TGTGCCAGCAGCACCCGGACTAGCGGTTCCTACGAGCAGTACTTC. The chain combines TRBV21-1 with TRBJ2-7; the D segment call TRBD2 is taken from the table without a DNA check. TRBV21-1 is tagged as a pseudogene. The CDR3 totals 15 residues.